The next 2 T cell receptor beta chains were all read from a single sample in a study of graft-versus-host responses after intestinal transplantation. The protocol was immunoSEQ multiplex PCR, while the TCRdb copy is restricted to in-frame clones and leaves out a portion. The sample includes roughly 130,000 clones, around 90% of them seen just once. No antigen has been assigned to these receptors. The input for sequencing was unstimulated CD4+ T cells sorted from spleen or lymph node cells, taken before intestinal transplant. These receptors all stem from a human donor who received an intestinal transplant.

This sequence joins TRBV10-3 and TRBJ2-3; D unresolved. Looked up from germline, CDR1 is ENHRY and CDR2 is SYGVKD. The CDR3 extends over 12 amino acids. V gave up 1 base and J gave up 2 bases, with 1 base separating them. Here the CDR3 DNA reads TGTGCCATCAGTGAGTACACAGATACGCAGTATTTT. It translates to CAISEYTDTQYF.

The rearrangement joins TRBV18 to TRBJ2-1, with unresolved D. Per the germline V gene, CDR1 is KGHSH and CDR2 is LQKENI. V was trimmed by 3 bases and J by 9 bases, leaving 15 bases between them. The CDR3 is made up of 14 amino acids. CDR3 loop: CASSPGLVRPEQFF. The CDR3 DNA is TGTGCCAGCTCACCTGGATTGGTGCGGCCTGAGCAGTTCTTC.